Listed below are T cell receptor beta chains from one sample, sequenced in a study of cytomegalovirus exposure and HLA in healthy donors. Sequencing was performed with immunoSEQ multiplex PCR; in TCRdb, only in-frame clones are kept and a portion is missing. Here the sample spans 120,000 or so clones, about three quarters being singletons. What was sequenced was PBMCs. These receptors were obtained from a woman aged 55-69 years in good health and CMV-seropositive. The CDR3 runs from the conserved cysteine through the conserved F or W. The order of the fields is D gene, V gene, J gene, clone size, CDR3 protein, CDR3 DNA. D genes are given only for firm matches. Only part of the rows carry a size: once, few, many, or a class if the clone is expanded.

d_gene: TRBD1; v_gene: TRBV7-9; j_gene: TRBJ1-2; abundance: NA; CDR3aa: CASSSQTGAEFYGYTF; CDR3nt: TGTGCCAGCAGCTCTCAAACAGGGGCGGAATTTTATGGCTACACCTTC
d_gene: NA; v_gene: TRBV19; j_gene: TRBJ2-2; abundance: NA; CDR3aa: CASQDRGRTGELFF; CDR3nt: TGTGCCAGTCAAGACCGGGGTAGAACCGGGGAGCTGTTTTTT
d_gene: TRBD1; v_gene: TRBV2; j_gene: TRBJ2-7; abundance: many; CDR3aa: CASSLTGTGSHEQYF; CDR3nt: TGTGCCAGCAGTCTTACCGGGACAGGGTCCCACGAGCAGTACTTC
d_gene: TRBD2; v_gene: TRBV5-1; j_gene: TRBJ2-7; abundance: NA; CDR3aa: CASRRSAGGAYEQYF; CDR3nt: TGCGCCAGCAGGAGATCCGCGGGAGGCGCCTACGAGCAGTACTTC
d_gene: TRBD2; v_gene: TRBV6-1; j_gene: TRBJ2-7; abundance: NA; CDR3aa: CASSGTSGRAQYF; CDR3nt: TGTGCCAGCAGCGGGACTAGCGGGAGAGCGCAGTACTTC
d_gene: TRBD2; v_gene: TRBV7-3; j_gene: TRBJ2-5; abundance: NA; CDR3aa: CASSLKEGGRLKETQYF; CDR3nt: TGTGCCAGCAGCTTAAAGGAGGGCGGGAGGCTCAAAGAGACCCAGTACTTC
d_gene: TRBD1; v_gene: TRBV19; j_gene: TRBJ2-7; abundance: once; CDR3aa: CASSLRGQGDEQYF; CDR3nt: TGTGCCAGTAGTTTGCGTGGACAGGGCGACGAGCAGTACTTC
d_gene: TRBD2; v_gene: TRBV7-2; j_gene: TRBJ2-1; abundance: NA; CDR3aa: CASSLAGGPQYEQFF; CDR3nt: TGTGCCAGCAGCTTAGCGGGAGGGCCTCAATATGAGCAGTTCTTC
d_gene: NA; v_gene: TRBV6-1; j_gene: TRBJ1-5; abundance: NA; CDR3aa: CASREGNQPQHF; CDR3nt: TGTGCCAGCAGGGAGGGTAATCAGCCCCAGCATTTT
d_gene: NA; v_gene: TRBV19; j_gene: TRBJ2-3; abundance: NA; CDR3aa: CASSIFGFSTDTQYF; CDR3nt: TGTGCCAGTAGTATATTCGGGTTTAGCACAGATACGCAGTATTTT
d_gene: TRBD2; v_gene: TRBV5-1; j_gene: TRBJ2-3; abundance: once; CDR3aa: CASTTSGYTDTQYF; CDR3nt: TGCGCCAGCACCACTAGCGGTTACACAGATACGCAGTATTTT
d_gene: TRBD2; v_gene: TRBV2; j_gene: TRBJ2-5; abundance: NA; CDR3aa: CASSEPGLAGGVLQETQYF; CDR3nt: TGTGCCAGCAGTGAACCGGGACTAGCGGGAGGGGTTCTACAGGAGACCCAGTACTTC
d_gene: TRBD1; v_gene: TRBV25-1; j_gene: TRBJ2-3; abundance: NA; CDR3aa: CASSEMRGLTDTQYF; CDR3nt: TGTGCCAGCAGTGAAATGAGGGGGCTCACAGATACGCAGTATTTT
d_gene: NA; v_gene: TRBV11-3; j_gene: TRBJ2-1; abundance: NA; CDR3aa: CASSSRGDPYNEQFF; CDR3nt: TGTGCCAGCAGCTCCCGCGGCGACCCGTACAATGAGCAGTTCTTC
d_gene: NA; v_gene: TRBV9; j_gene: TRBJ2-3; abundance: NA; CDR3aa: CASSETFGSTDTQYF; CDR3nt: TGTGCCAGCAGCGAGACCTTCGGGAGCACAGATACGCAGTATTTT
d_gene: NA; v_gene: TRBV5-4; j_gene: TRBJ2-5; abundance: NA; CDR3aa: CASSLVRGQETQYF; CDR3nt: TGTGCCAGCAGCTTGGTCAGGGGACAAGAGACCCAGTACTTC
d_gene: NA; v_gene: TRBV7-9; j_gene: TRBJ1-1; abundance: NA; CDR3aa: CASSLALLAPEAFF; CDR3nt: TGTGCCAGCAGCTTAGCGCTTCTAGCACCTGAAGCTTTCTTT
d_gene: TRBD1; v_gene: TRBV18; j_gene: TRBJ2-5; abundance: NA; CDR3aa: CASSHGQGQETQYF; CDR3nt: TGTGCCAGCTCCCACGGACAGGGACAAGAGACCCAGTACTTC
d_gene: NA; v_gene: TRBV9; j_gene: TRBJ2-7; abundance: NA; CDR3aa: CASSVGLTGSGDYEQYF; CDR3nt: TGTGCCAGCAGCGTAGGGCTTACCGGATCAGGGGACTACGAGCAGTACTTC
d_gene: TRBD2; v_gene: TRBV2; j_gene: TRBJ2-1; abundance: NA; CDR3aa: CARGLAGKFPSYNEQFF; CDR3nt: TGTGCCAGAGGACTAGCGGGGAAGTTCCCCTCCTACAATGAGCAGTTCTTC
d_gene: TRBD1; v_gene: TRBV7-9; j_gene: TRBJ1-2; abundance: NA; CDR3aa: CASSPGTGGTYSGYTF; CDR3nt: TGTGCCAGCAGCCCCGGGACAGGGGGTACCTACTCAGGCTACACCTTC
d_gene: NA; v_gene: TRBV5-6; j_gene: TRBJ2-3; abundance: NA; CDR3aa: CASSPIAENTDTQYF; CDR3nt: TGTGCCAGCAGCCCAATAGCGGAAAACACAGATACGCAGTATTTT
d_gene: NA; v_gene: TRBV14; j_gene: TRBJ2-1; abundance: once; CDR3aa: CASSLSYSYNEQFF; CDR3nt: TGTGCCAGCAGCCTGTCGTACTCCTACAATGAGCAGTTCTTC
d_gene: TRBD1; v_gene: TRBV7-9; j_gene: TRBJ1-2; abundance: few; CDR3aa: CSSSFSGGGVDYGYTF; CDR3nt: TGTTCCAGCAGCTTCTCAGGGGGAGGCGTCGACTATGGCTACACCTTC
d_gene: NA; v_gene: TRBV6-5; j_gene: TRBJ1-2; abundance: NA; CDR3aa: CASREYIGMNYGYTF; CDR3nt: TGTGCCAGCAGGGAGTATATCGGGATGAACTATGGCTACACCTTC
d_gene: NA; v_gene: TRBV6-4; j_gene: TRBJ2-3; abundance: once; CDR3aa: CASSLPDTQYF; CDR3nt: TGTGCCAGCAGCCTACCAGATACGCAGTATTTT
d_gene: NA; v_gene: TRBV28; j_gene: TRBJ1-1; abundance: NA; CDR3aa: CASSPHMGDTEAFF; CDR3nt: TGTGCCAGCAGTCCGCACATGGGAGACACTGAAGCTTTCTTT
d_gene: NA; v_gene: TRBV21-1; j_gene: TRBJ2-7; abundance: NA; CDR3aa: CASIVSPLTYEQYF; CDR3nt: TGTGCCAGCATTGTGTCTCCACTCACCTACGAGCAGTACTTC
d_gene: NA; v_gene: TRBV7-2; j_gene: TRBJ1-2; abundance: NA; CDR3aa: CASSFFESGGYTF; CDR3nt: TGTGCCAGCAGCTTCTTCGAATCAGGAGGCTACACCTTC
d_gene: TRBD1; v_gene: TRBV5-1; j_gene: TRBJ2-3; abundance: NA; CDR3aa: CASSLKQGNADTQYF; CDR3nt: TGCGCCAGCAGCTTGAAACAGGGGAACGCAGATACGCAGTATTTT
d_gene: NA; v_gene: TRBV13; j_gene: TRBJ2-1; abundance: NA; CDR3aa: CASSLYMRVRGNNEQFF; CDR3nt: TGTGCCAGCAGCTTATATATGAGGGTGCGTGGAAACAATGAGCAGTTCTTC
d_gene: TRBD1; v_gene: TRBV10-3; j_gene: TRBJ2-1; abundance: NA; CDR3aa: CAIRTGSIEQFF; CDR3nt: TGTGCCATCAGGACAGGGTCCATCGAGCAGTTCTTC
d_gene: TRBD1; v_gene: TRBV10-3; j_gene: TRBJ2-2; abundance: NA; CDR3aa: CAINGKRTGDTGELFF; CDR3nt: TGTGCCATCAACGGGAAGAGGACAGGGGACACCGGGGAGCTGTTTTTT
d_gene: NA; v_gene: TRBV6-1; j_gene: TRBJ2-1; abundance: NA; CDR3aa: CASSGAGQISLNEQFF; CDR3nt: TGTGCCAGCAGTGGCGCGGGGCAGATTTCACTCAATGAGCAGTTCTTC
d_gene: NA; v_gene: TRBV19; j_gene: TRBJ1-5; abundance: NA; CDR3aa: CASSLRVPDRYSNQPQHF; CDR3nt: TGTGCCAGTAGCCTGAGGGTGCCAGACAGGTATAGCAATCAGCCCCAGCATTTT
d_gene: TRBD1; v_gene: TRBV28; j_gene: TRBJ1-2; abundance: NA; CDR3aa: CASSLDRQGLSGYTF; CDR3nt: TGTGCCAGCAGTTTAGATAGACAGGGGTTGTCTGGCTACACCTTC
d_gene: TRBD1; v_gene: TRBV19; j_gene: TRBJ2-5; abundance: once; CDR3aa: CASSTRDRLFRDF; CDR3nt: TGTGCCAGTAGCACGAGGGACAGGCTTTTTAGAGACTTC
d_gene: TRBD2; v_gene: TRBV11-3; j_gene: TRBJ2-5; abundance: NA; CDR3aa: CASSLGTSAYLETQYF; CDR3nt: TGTGCCAGCAGCTTGGGGACTAGCGCTTATTTAGAGACCCAGTACTTC
d_gene: NA; v_gene: TRBV7-2; j_gene: TRBJ2-7; abundance: NA; CDR3aa: CASSLGWTTSF; CDR3nt: TGTGCCAGCAGCTTAGGGTGGACTACCAGCTTC
d_gene: NA; v_gene: TRBV19; j_gene: TRBJ2-1; abundance: NA; CDR3aa: CASSPLSFNEQFF; CDR3nt: TGTGCCAGTAGCCCCCTATCATTCAATGAGCAGTTCTTC
d_gene: TRBD1; v_gene: TRBV28; j_gene: TRBJ1-5; abundance: NA; CDR3aa: CASSLSSRTGVGGRNQPQHF; CDR3nt: TGTGCCAGCAGTTTATCATCTCGGACAGGGGTCGGGGGAAGGAATCAGCCCCAGCATTTT
d_gene: NA; v_gene: TRBV15; j_gene: TRBJ1-2; abundance: NA; CDR3aa: CATSRDEEGVGGYTF; CDR3nt: TGTGCCACCAGCAGAGATGAGGAAGGGGTTGGAGGCTACACCTTC
d_gene: NA; v_gene: TRBV13; j_gene: TRBJ2-5; abundance: NA; CDR3aa: CASSLERLVQTQYF; CDR3nt: TGTGCCAGCAGCTTAGAGCGCCTAGTACAGACCCAGTACTTC
d_gene: TRBD1; v_gene: TRBV15; j_gene: TRBJ2-1; abundance: few; CDR3aa: CATSRARTGAYNEQFF; CDR3nt: TGTGCCACCAGCAGAGCCCGGACAGGGGCCTACAATGAGCAGTTCTTC
d_gene: NA; v_gene: TRBV6-1; j_gene: TRBJ1-1; abundance: NA; CDR3aa: CASTNFGEKAFF; CDR3nt: TGTGCCAGCACCAACTTCGGAGAGAAAGCTTTCTTT
d_gene: NA; v_gene: TRBV9; j_gene: TRBJ2-1; abundance: NA; CDR3aa: CASSVESIYNEQFF; CDR3nt: TGTGCCAGCAGCGTAGAGTCTATCTACAATGAGCAGTTCTTC
d_gene: NA; v_gene: TRBV19; j_gene: TRBJ2-7; abundance: once; CDR3aa: CASSYHSAYEQYF; CDR3nt: TGTGCCAGTAGCTATCACTCCGCCTACGAGCAGTACTTC
d_gene: TRBD1; v_gene: TRBV7-9; j_gene: TRBJ2-5; abundance: NA; CDR3aa: CASSYNQGEETQYF; CDR3nt: TGTGCCAGCAGTTACAACCAGGGGGAAGAGACCCAGTACTTC
d_gene: NA; v_gene: TRBV9; j_gene: TRBJ2-7; abundance: NA; CDR3aa: CASSPWGEGDEQYF; CDR3nt: TGTGCCAGCAGCCCTTGGGGGGAGGGGGACGAGCAGTACTTC
d_gene: NA; v_gene: TRBV5-1; j_gene: TRBJ1-4; abundance: NA; CDR3aa: CASSSSIGGNEKLFF; CDR3nt: TGCGCCAGCAGCTCGTCGATCGGGGGTAATGAAAAACTGTTTTTT
d_gene: TRBD2; v_gene: TRBV5-1; j_gene: TRBJ2-7; abundance: NA; CDR3aa: CASSREGYEQYF; CDR3nt: TGCGCCAGCAGCCGGGAGGGTTACGAGCAGTACTTC
d_gene: TRBD1; v_gene: TRBV7-2; j_gene: TRBJ2-7; abundance: few; CDR3aa: CASSYYQGANIHYEQYF; CDR3nt: TGTGCCAGCAGTTACTACCAGGGGGCCAATATCCATTACGAGCAGTACTTC
d_gene: NA; v_gene: TRBV29-1; j_gene: TRBJ1-1; abundance: NA; CDR3aa: CSGRRDTEAFF; CDR3nt: TGCAGCGGCCGGAGGGACACTGAAGCTTTCTTT
d_gene: TRBD1; v_gene: TRBV19; j_gene: TRBJ2-1; abundance: few; CDR3aa: CASSISGQNNEQFF; CDR3nt: TGTGCCAGTAGTATATCGGGACAGAACAATGAGCAGTTCTTC
d_gene: NA; v_gene: TRBV7-6; j_gene: TRBJ2-4; abundance: NA; CDR3aa: CASSLAAFGGLAKNIQYF; CDR3nt: TGTGCCAGCAGCTTAGCGGCGTTCGGGGGACTAGCCAAAAACATTCAGTACTTC